This T cell receptor (beta chain) was sequenced for a study of blood T cell repertoires in COVID-19. About the study: The samples span acute and convalescent COVID-19 from the United States, Italy and Spain. T cells, B-cell-depleted T cells, or PBMCs provided the cDNA or gDNA that served as material.

Authors' analysis steps: Using reference gene primer amplification, nucleated cell counts were estimated. Method: immunoSEQ multiplex PCR; TCRdb's copy keeps in-frame clones and lacks some. V, J and clone size reflect that table, while D and trimming were determined from the DNA. The sample holds 55,000 to 65,000 clones; about 88% are singletons and the top ten take more than 40%. From germline, CDR1 is MNHEY and CDR2 SVGAGI. Trimming cost V 9 bases and J 8 bases, with 22 bases left between them. CDR3 length equals 14 residues. In Seattle, patients joined the study during active infection and were tracked longitudinally. This clone was observed a single time.

This chain uses TRBV6-5 with TRBJ1-2; D not resolved. The specimen sequenced was peripheral blood. This clonotype was obtained from a woman in her fifties or sixties with COVID-19, enrolled during active disease. Here the CDR3 DNA reads TGTGCCAGTGGTTACCCCCAGACTTTGCGCGGCTACACCTTC. Protein sequence: CASGYPQTLRGYTF.